A selection of T cell receptor beta chains follows, all from one sample in a study of T cell repertoires in cytomegalovirus infection. A single record per CDR3 protein comes from TCRdb applying MiXCR to the reads. The sample shows approximately 500,000 distinct CDR3 sequences, roughly a third of them seen only once. Antigens of these TCRs are unknown. Sequencing was performed on cultured PBMCs, taken from culture after CMV antigen stimulation. The receptors shown here come from a human donor in good health (CMV status not recorded). Some clones in this sample may be carry-over from other donors' samples. Both conserved end residues are part of each CDR3. D genes are given only for firm matches. Expanded clones are given a class, and other clones once, few, many or no size at all.

j_call: TRBJ2-3; v_call: TRBV9; d_call: TRBD2; clone_size: NA; cdr3_aa: CASSHSSGGTDTQYF; cdr3_nt: TGTGCCAGCAGCCACTCTAGCGGGGGCACAGATACGCAGTATTTT
j_call: TRBJ2-2; v_call: TRBV7-6; d_call: NA; clone_size: few; cdr3_aa: CASSFRSVNTGELFF; cdr3_nt: TGTGCCAGCAGCTTTCGTTCGGTGAACACCGGGGAGCTGTTTTTT
j_call: TRBJ2-3; v_call: TRBV5-1; d_call: TRBD2; clone_size: few; cdr3_aa: CASSLDSGRADTQYF; cdr3_nt: TGCGCCAGCAGCTTGGATAGCGGGAGAGCAGATACGCAGTATTTT
j_call: TRBJ2-5; v_call: TRBV7-2; d_call: NA; clone_size: many; cdr3_aa: CASRDGQLGKETQYF; cdr3_nt: TGTGCCAGTCGTGACGGCCAGCTTGGGAAAGAGACCCAGTACTTC
j_call: TRBJ2-5; v_call: TRBV18; d_call: TRBD1; clone_size: NA; cdr3_aa: CASSQTMSGTGGAQYF; cdr3_nt: TGTGCCAGCTCACAAACAATGTCCGGGACAGGGGGCGCCCAGTACTTC
j_call: TRBJ2-1; v_call: TRBV7-6; d_call: TRBD2; clone_size: NA; cdr3_aa: CASSLILAGVEQFF; cdr3_nt: TGTGCCAGCAGCTTAATCCTAGCGGGAGTTGAGCAGTTCTTC
j_call: TRBJ1-1; v_call: TRBV3-1; d_call: NA; clone_size: NA; cdr3_aa: CASSQERGDAFF; cdr3_nt: TGTGCCAGCAGCCAAGAACGGGGTGACGCTTTCTTT
j_call: TRBJ1-2; v_call: TRBV12-3/TRBV12-4; d_call: NA; clone_size: few; cdr3_aa: CASSRPPNYGYTF; cdr3_nt: TGTGCCAGCAGTCGTCCCCCGAACTATGGCTACACCTTC
j_call: TRBJ2-3; v_call: TRBV20-1; d_call: TRBD2; clone_size: NA; cdr3_aa: CSARDIGWRAGDIDTQYF; cdr3_nt: TGCAGTGCTAGAGATATCGGTTGGCGGGCGGGAGATATTGATACGCAGTATTTT
j_call: TRBJ1-6; v_call: TRBV7-2; d_call: NA; clone_size: many; cdr3_aa: CASSPANSPLHF; cdr3_nt: TGTGCCAGCAGCCCCGCTAATTCACCCCTCCACTTT
j_call: TRBJ1-1; v_call: TRBV7-2; d_call: NA; clone_size: many; cdr3_aa: CASSPRGEAFF; cdr3_nt: TGTGCCAGCAGCCCACGGGGTGAAGCTTTCTTT
j_call: TRBJ2-5; v_call: TRBV7-8; d_call: NA; clone_size: NA; cdr3_aa: CASSLRRQGLGKTQYF; cdr3_nt: TGTGCCAGCAGCTTACGCAGACAGGGACTAGGAAAGACCCAGTACTTC
j_call: TRBJ2-3; v_call: TRBV7-2; d_call: TRBD2; clone_size: NA; cdr3_aa: CASSLAGGHYTDTQYF; cdr3_nt: TGTGCCAGCAGTCTTGCGGGGGGGCATTACACAGATACGCAGTATTTT